What follows is one T cell receptor beta chain and its context. The data were obtained in a study of blood T cell repertoires in COVID-19. Looking at the study overall: PBMCs, B-cell-depleted T cells, or T cells were the source of the cDNA or gDNA that made up the material.

In the original processing: Reference gene primer amplification gave nucleated cell count estimates. Sequenced by immunoSEQ multiplex PCR; TCRdb stores in-frame clones only, minus some. D and trimming were read from the DNA, whereas the V and J calls and clone size are those reported in that table. The table includes about 420,000 clones, roughly 89% detected once. V was pared by 5 bases and J by 2 bases, with 17 bases of the junction left unmatched. Per germline, CDR1 GTSNPN and CDR2 SVGIG (reference sequence). This CDR3 is 19 amino acids long. Seattle-derived patients entered the study during active infection and were followed longitudinally.

The rearrangement uses TRBV30 and TRBJ2-7, with 14 bases aligning to TRBD2. The sample consisted of peripheral blood. This TCR was recovered from a young man with COVID-19, enrolled during active disease. CDR3: CAWSRPRTSGRTLPYEQYF. CDR3 nucleotide sequence: TGTGCCTGGTCCAGACCTCGGACTAGCGGGAGGACCCTCCCCTACGAGCAGTACTTC.